A single sample gave rise to the 27 T cell receptor beta chains below, sequenced in a study of T cells in localized non-small cell lung cancer. Method: immunoSEQ multiplex PCR; TCRdb's copy keeps in-frame clones and lacks some. Among about 40,000 clones listed, 86% were seen once. The material sequenced was peripheral blood, taken before any cancer treatment. Every receptor here comes from a man between 35 and 75 years old with stage I lung adenocarcinoma.

The V call is TRBV7-9, the J call TRBJ2-1; 8 bases fit TRBD1. The germline gives CDR1 SEHNR, CDR2 FQNEAQ (reference sequence). V gave up 1 base and J gave up 3 bases; unmatched junction bases: 8. The CDR3 has 17 amino acids. The CDR3 DNA is TGTGCCAGCAGCTTAGGCGGCAGGGGGCGCATCTACAATGAGCAGTTCTTC. This encodes CASSLGGRGRIYNEQFF.

This sequence joins TRBV29-1 and TRBJ2-5, with D perhaps matching TRBD1 (6 bases). V was clipped by 4 bases and J by 2 bases, with 8 bases between them. Germline CDR1 is SQVTM and CDR2 is ANQGSEA. The CDR3 spans 12 residues. Here the CDR3 reads CSVVQGQETQYF. The CDR3 bases are TGCAGCGTTGTACAGGGACAAGAGACCCAGTACTTC. The variable domain in full, completed from reference TRBV29-1 and TRBJ2-5, reads SAVISQKPSRDICQRGTSLTIQCQVDSQVTMMFWYRQQPGQSLTLIATANQGSEATYESGFVIDKFPISRPNLTFSTLTVSNMSPEDSSIYLCSVVQGQETQYFGPGTRLLVL.

This clone occurred once. The chain joins TRBV29-1 to TRBJ2-3; 8 positions match TRBD1. V was pared by 7 bases and J by 1 base, with 4 bases of the junction left unmatched. The CDR3 covers 13 residues. Germline CDR1 and CDR2: SQVTM and ANQGSEA. CDR3 loop: CSGGQGGTDTQYF. CDR3 bases: TGCAGCGGCGGACAGGGCGGCACAGATACGCAGTATTTT.

This clone occurred a few times. This sequence joins TRBV27 and TRBJ2-7; D is uncertain. In germline, CDR1 is MNHEY, CDR2 SMNVEV (reference sequence). V dropped 5 bases and J dropped 2 bases, with 7 bases sitting between them. The CDR3 contains 12 residues. The CDR3 protein is CASSRVPYEQYF. Written as DNA, the CDR3 is TGTGCCAGCAGTAGGGTGCCCTACGAGCAGTACTTC.

This chain joins TRBV5-6 and TRBJ1-5; maybe TRBD1 (5 bases). The CDR3 totals 14 residues. V lost 0 bases and J lost 14, with 18 bases in between. From germline, CDR1 is SGHDT and CDR2 YYEEEE. The CDR3 region is CASSLEAGGGIEHF. CDR3 bases: TGTGCCAGCAGCTTGGAAGCAGGTGGGGGAATTGAGCATTTT.

Regarding this clone: Its ends do not fully match the called genes, so a read error is possible. The chain joins TRBV28 to TRBJ1-2, with 10 bases identical to TRBD1. This CDR3 has 16 residues. CDR1 is MDHEN and CDR2 is SYDVKM in the germline V gene. The DNA of the CDR3 is TGTGCCAACAGTTTCCCCGGGACAGGGGACGACTATGGCTACACCTTC. Protein: CANSFPGTGDDYGYTF.

V is TRBV10-3 and J is TRBJ2-1; TRBD1 agrees at 7 bases. This CDR3 spans 16 amino acids. The germline CDR1 and CDR2 sequences are ENHRY and SYGVKD. V gave up 6 bases and J gave up 6 bases; unmatched junction bases: 14. CDR3 DNA: TGTGCCATCAGGGGCGTTTTTACAGGGGCGAGCAATGAGCAGTTCTTC. It yields the protein CAIRGVFTGASNEQFF.

This clone was observed a single time. The chain is built from TRBV29-1 and TRBJ2-3, with a weak D call TRBD2 (5 bases). Trimming took off 4 bases at V and 6 bases at J, with 14 bases between the two ends. Germline loops: CDR1 SQVTM, CDR2 ANQGSEA. This CDR3 spans 13 amino acids. CDR3 sequence reads: CSVGLRVADTQYF. The DNA of the CDR3 is TGCAGCGTTGGATTAAGGGTAGCGGATACGCAGTATTTT.

V and J are TRBV4-1 and TRBJ2-2, with 9 bases lining up with TRBD2. This CDR3 has 17 amino acids. Looked up from germline, CDR1 is MGHRA and CDR2 is YSYEKL. J was trimmed by 1 base and V by 0 bases; bases with no gene match: 3. The CDR3 region has the DNA TGCGCCAGCAGCCAAGATAGCGGGAGAGGGAACACCGGGGAGCTGTTTTTT. This sequence encodes CASSQDSGRGNTGELFF.

The chain carries TRBV7-6 and TRBJ2-7; 16 bases are shared with TRBD2. V gave up 5 bases and J gave up 0 bases; unmatched junction bases: 7. From germline, CDR1 is SGHVS and CDR2 FNYEAQ. The CDR3 totals 18 residues. The CDR3 DNA sequence: TGTGCCAGCAGCCCCGGGGGACTAGCGGGAGGGAGCTCCTACGAGCAGTACTTC. Translating gives CASSPGGLAGGSSYEQYF.

The V call is TRBV7-6, the J call TRBJ2-3, with 13 positions matching TRBD2. Germline V gives CDR1 SGHVS, CDR2 FNYEAQ. The CDR3 sequence is 16 residues long. V shed 0 bases and J 7 bases; nucleotides not matched to a gene: 4. CDR3 bases: TGTGCCAGCAGCTTAGCAAGGACTAGCGGGAGTAATACGCAGTATTTT. Protein sequence: CASSLARTSGSNTQYF. The full variable domain, with the rest looked up from reference TRBV7-6 and TRBJ2-3, is GAGVSQSPRYKVTKRGQDVALRCDPISGHVSLYWYRQALGQGPEFLTYFNYEAQQDKSGLPNDRFSAERPEGSISTLTIQRTEQRDSAMYRCASSLARTSGSNTQYFGPGTRLTVL.

The chain is built from TRBV5-1 and TRBJ1-1, with D possibly matching TRBD1 (5 bases). Trimming removed 5 bases at V and 3 bases at J, with 17 bases between. Germline V lookup: CDR1 SGHRS, CDR2 YFSETQ. This CDR3 region has 15 residues. Here the CDR3 reads CASRDSRRGDTEAFF. DNA of the CDR3: TGCGCCAGCAGGGATAGCAGGAGGGGTGACACTGAAGCTTTCTTT.

The gene calls are TRBV28 and TRBJ1-5; D remains unclear. Per germline, CDR1 MDHEN and CDR2 SYDVKM. Trimming cost V 1 base and J 6 bases, with 4 bases left between them. CDR3 length: 12 amino acids. The CDR3 sequence: CASSLLSQPQHF. CDR3 DNA: TGTGCCAGCAGTTTATTAAGTCAGCCCCAGCATTTT. Based on the CDR3 plus reference TRBV28 and TRBJ1-5, the full variable domain is DVKVTQSSRYLVKRTGEKVFLECVQDMDHENMFWYRQDPGLGLRLIYFSYDVKMKEKGDIPEGYSVSREKKERFSLILESASTNQTSMYLCASSLLSQPQHFGDGTRLSIL.

This chain links TRBV28 with TRBJ2-1; 7 nucleotides line up with TRBD1. Per the germline V gene, CDR1 is MDHEN and CDR2 is SYDVKM. This CDR3 contains 16 residues. The V gene end was trimmed by 7 bases and the J gene end by 2 bases; junction bases not matched to a gene: 11. The CDR3 sequence is CASKSTVGGAYNEQFF. CDR3 bases: TGTGCCAGCAAATCTACGGTAGGGGGCGCCTACAATGAGCAGTTCTTC.

The rearrangement links TRBV5-1 to TRBJ2-7; D is undetermined. The CDR3 totals 15 residues. V lost 4 bases, J lost 0 bases, and 14 bases lay in between. The germline CDR1 and CDR2 sequences are SGHRS and YFSETQ. CDR3 protein: CASSPTAGSSYEQYF. The CDR3 DNA reads as TGCGCCAGCAGCCCGACGGCTGGTAGCTCCTACGAGCAGTACTTC.

The genes are TRBV2 and TRBJ1-2, with TRBD1 identical over 7 bases. Germline V lookup: CDR1 SNHLY, CDR2 FYNNEI. J gave up 5 bases and V 1 base, and 7 bases lay outside the gene matches. This CDR3 contains 15 residues. CDR3 sequence reads: CASSEGAGGWYGYTF. CDR3 DNA sequence: TGTGCCAGCAGTGAAGGGGCAGGGGGTTGGTATGGCTACACCTTC.

V is TRBV28 and J is TRBJ2-3, with D hard to call. CDR1 is MDHEN and CDR2 is SYDVKM in the germline V gene. V was pared by 3 bases and J by 0 bases, with 16 bases between. The CDR3 covers 17 residues. For the CDR3, the DNA is TGTGCCAGCAGTTTCCCCCCTACTCTTACTAGCACAGATACGCAGTATTTT. This sequence encodes CASSFPPTLTSTDTQYF.

The rearrangement joins TRBV2 to TRBJ2-2; 7 bases agree with TRBD2. V trimming: 2 bases; J trimming: 3 bases; junction bases outside the gene matches: 3. CDR3 length: 15 residues. Germline values: CDR1 SNHLY, CDR2 FYNNEI. The CDR3 nucleotides read TGTGCCAGCAGTGAATTTGGGGGGGACACCGGGGAGCTGTTTTTT. Translating it yields CASSEFGGDTGELFF.

The J gene is TRBJ2-1, the V gene TRBV19; no reliable D call. CDR1 is LNHDA, CDR2 SQIVND, per germline (reference sequence). The CDR3 loop spans 14 amino acids. The V end lost 3 bases, the J end lost 3 bases, and 9 bases lay between the germline ends. The CDR3 sequence: CASSIAVFYNEQFF. In DNA, the CDR3 is TGTGCCAGTAGTATCGCAGTTTTCTACAATGAGCAGTTCTTC.

The chain employs TRBV5-5 and TRBJ2-1; TRBD2 is a possible D gene (6 bases). V dropped 0 bases and J dropped 7 bases, with 17 bases sitting between them. The germline V gene has CDR1 SGHKS and CDR2 YYEKEE (reference sequence). This CDR3 contains 16 residues. The CDR3 DNA reads TGTGCCAGCAGCTTGGCCAGGAGGTCGGGGGTTAATGAGCAGTTCTTC. Encoded protein: CASSLARRSGVNEQFF.

V usage is TRBV19 and J usage is TRBJ2-7; D assignment may be TRBD1 or TRBD2 (5 bases each). V was shortened by 3 bases and J by 3 bases, with 12 bases between the two germline ends. Germline CDR1 is LNHDA and CDR2 is SQIVND (reference sequence). CDR3 length equals 14 residues. As DNA, the CDR3 is TGTGCCAGTAGTATCGGGACCCTAAACTACGAGCAGTACTTC. Residues: CASSIGTLNYEQYF.

This clone was picked up a small number of times. The chain employs TRBV13 and TRBJ2-1; TRBD2 agrees at 11 bases. Trimming cost V 5 bases and J 7 bases; bases outside gene matches: 7. The CDR3 extends over 15 amino acids. Germline CDR1 reads PRHDT; CDR2 reads FYEKMQ (reference sequence). The CDR3 protein is CASSLFGTSGNEQFF. The CDR3 bases are TGTGCCAGCAGCCTCTTCGGGACTAGCGGAAATGAGCAGTTCTTC.

J is TRBJ2-7 and V is TRBV30; 8 bases line up with TRBD2. In germline, CDR1 is GTSNPN, CDR2 SVGIG (reference sequence). The CDR3 contains 14 residues. The J segment lost 4 bases and the V segment lost 0 bases, leaving 5 bases of the junction unmatched. For the CDR3, the DNA is TGTGCCTGGAGTGTATCGGGGGGGCTATACGAGCAGTACTTC. It codes for CAWSVSGGLYEQYF.

CDR3 sequence: CASGLAGGNEQFF. The CDR3 region has the DNA TGTGCTAGTGGTTTAGCGGGAGGTAATGAGCAGTTCTTC. The V gene is TRBV12-5, the J gene TRBJ2-1; 9 nucleotides align to TRBD2. In germline, CDR1 is LGHNT, CDR2 FRNRAP. V was clipped by 3 bases and J by 7 bases; unmatched bases: 1. The CDR3 totals 13 residues.

The rearrangement links TRBV4-2 to TRBJ2-3; D is unresolved. Germline V lookup: CDR1 LGHNA, CDR2 YNFKEQ. The CDR3 has 17 amino acids. Trimming removed 0 bases from V and 2 bases from J, with 15 bases in between. The CDR3 nucleotides read TGTGCCAGCAGCCAAGATAACTCTCACCCGGACACAGATACGCAGTATTTT. Translated: CASSQDNSHPDTDTQYF.

V gene TRBV7-9 combines with J gene TRBJ1-4; a possible D gene is TRBD1 (6 bases). Germline V gene sequence: CDR1 SEHNR, CDR2 FQNEAQ (reference sequence). V dropped 5 bases and J dropped 8 bases, with 15 bases sitting between them. The CDR3 runs to 14 residues. This chain's CDR3 is CASSAQGAEEKLFF. The DNA of the CDR3 is TGTGCCAGCAGCGCACAGGGAGCGGAGGAAAAACTGTTTTTT. Based on the CDR3 plus reference TRBV7-9 and TRBJ1-4, the full variable domain is DTGVSQNPRHKITKRGQNVTFRCDPISEHNRLYWYRQTLGQGPEFLTYFQNEAQLEKSRLLSDRFSAERPKGSFSTLEIQRTEQGDSAMYLCASSAQGAEEKLFFGSGTQLSVL.

J is TRBJ2-7 and V is TRBV30; D ambiguous. This CDR3 region has 13 residues. Trimming removed 0 bases at V and 7 bases at J, with 13 bases between. CDR1 is GTSNPN and CDR2 is SVGIG in the germline V gene (reference sequence). CDR3 nucleotide sequence: TGTGCCTGGAGTGTAGTGAACTCTGAGGAGCAGTACTTC. As protein: CAWSVVNSEEQYF.